The T cell receptor beta chain described here comes from a study of shared clonotypes between healthy human individuals. Study context: There were three CD4 naive, three CD4 memory, two CD8 naive and one CD8 memory plates per donor.

General observations from the study: Clonotypes not shared had lower generation probabilities than those common to all four donors.

CDR3 length: 13 residues. V lost 0 bases and J 4 bases, leaving 6 bases between the germline ends. Germline-derived CDR1 and CDR2 are MNHEY and SMNVEV (reference sequence). Comments on this clone: What it recognizes is unknown. This specimen includes other DNA sequences encoding the same CDR3.

Profiling relied on immunoSEQ multiplex PCR, and the TCRdb table lists in-frame clones only, not all of them. Of about 1.5 million clones listed, 95% to 99% were seen once; the top ten hold around 0.45%. The genes are TRBV27 and TRBJ1-1, with unresolved D. Sequencing used naive CD4+ T cells sorted from blood. Subset meaning: CD45RA+ positively selected. The clonotype originates from a man younger than 45 in good health. DNA for the CDR3: TGTGCCAGCAGTTTATCGGGGAGCACTGAAGCTTTCTTT. This codes for CASSLSGSTEAFF.